The next 27 T cell receptor beta chains were all read from a single sample in a study of T cell changes during pregnancy in multiple sclerosis. Sequencing was performed with immunoSEQ multiplex PCR; in TCRdb, only in-frame clones are kept and a portion is missing. This sample has tens of thousands of clones, with 85% to 90% found just once. The sequenced sample was peripheral blood, obtained in the first trimester of pregnancy. These receptors originate from a female donor in good health, enrolled as a control in a pregnancy study.

The CDR3 bases are TGTGCCAGCAGCTTCGCCGGGGGATCTGGAAACACCATATATTTT. Its translation: CASSFAGGSGNTIYF. The V call is TRBV11-1, the J call TRBJ1-3; TRBD1 is a possible D gene (5 bases). Germline V gene lookup returns CDR1 SGHAT and CDR2 FQDESV (reference sequence). The CDR3 has 15 residues. The ends were cut back, 3 bases at V and 1 base at J, with 10 bases in the middle.

V gene TRBV5-5 combines with J gene TRBJ2-3, with D tentatively TRBD2 (6 bases). The CDR3 consists of 13 residues. The germline V gene encodes CDR1 SGHKS and CDR2 YYEKEE (reference sequence). Trimming left V 4 bases short and J 6 bases short, with 12 bases between. DNA of the CDR3: TGTGCCAGCAGCCCGGGGACTGTGGATACGCAGTATTTT. The encoded protein is CASSPGTVDTQYF. Drawing the rest from reference TRBV5-5 and TRBJ2-3, the complete variable domain is DAGVTQSPTHLIKTRGQQVTLRCSPISGHKSVSWYQQVLGQGPQFIFQYYEKEERGRGNFPDRFSARQFPNYSSELNVNALLLGDSALYLCASSPGTVDTQYFGPGTRLTVL.

This chain links TRBV18 with TRBJ1-6, with unresolved D. This CDR3 region has 12 residues. Trimming took off 2 bases at V and 13 bases at J, with 9 bases between the two ends. The V gene's germline CDR1 is KGHSH and CDR2 LQKENI. CDR3 coding DNA: TGTGCCAGCTCACCAAATGCGGGGCCCCTCCACTTT. This codes for CASSPNAGPLHF.

V and J are TRBV7-3 and TRBJ2-7; 7 bases match TRBD2. V dropped 3 bases and J dropped 2; count of bases not matched to a gene: 1. Per the germline V gene, CDR1 is SGHTA and CDR2 is FQGTGA. CDR3 length equals 13 residues. In DNA form, the CDR3 reads TGTGCCAGCAGCTTTGGACTAGCCTACGAGCAGTACTTC. It encodes CASSFGLAYEQYF.

This rearrangement joins TRBV6-5 to TRBJ1-6, with 9 positions matching TRBD1. CDR1 and CDR2 (germline): MNHEY, SVGAGI. This CDR3 contains 16 residues. The V segment lost 0 bases and the J segment 9 bases; nucleotides outside the gene matches: 6. CDR3 nucleotides: TGTGCCAGCAGTTACTCGAGGGGACAGGGTACTTCACCCCTCCACTTT. This sequence encodes CASSYSRGQGTSPLHF.

Concerning this clone itself: The sample holds other DNA sequences that translate to the same CDR3. The chain uses TRBV4-2 and TRBJ2-6, with D possibly TRBD2 on 5 matching bases. The CDR3 is made up of 16 amino acids. The V gene lost 0 bases and the J gene lost 0 bases, with 6 bases spanning the gap. The germline V gene encodes CDR1 LGHNA and CDR2 YNFKEQ. The CDR3, as DNA: TGTGCCAGCAGCCAAGATGCGGGCTCTGGGGCCAACGTCCTGACTTTC. It translates to CASSQDAGSGANVLTF.

This clone was counted once. The CDR3: CASSFKETQYF. The CDR3 nucleotides read TGTGCCAGCAGCTTTAAAGAGACCCAGTACTTC. This chain uses TRBV7-2 with TRBJ2-5; D gene ambiguous. V was pared by 3 bases and J by 3 bases, with 2 bases between. This CDR3 has 11 residues. Germline V gene data show CDR1 as SGHTA and CDR2 as FQGNSA.

The V call is TRBV5-1, the J call TRBJ1-4; D call uncertain. V lost 5 bases, J lost 5 bases, and 10 bases lay in between. This CDR3 has 13 amino acids. Per germline, CDR1 SGHRS and CDR2 YFSETQ. CDR3 protein: CASRDSRNEKLFF. CDR3 DNA sequence: TGCGCCAGCAGAGACTCTAGGAATGAAAAACTGTTTTTT.

CDR3 in DNA: TGTGCCAGCAGCTTTTCAGGGGGAACATCCTACGAGCAGTACTTC. This encodes CASSFSGGTSYEQYF. J is TRBJ2-7 and V is TRBV5-4; TRBD1 agrees at 7 bases. Germline CDR1 reads SGHNT; CDR2 reads YYREEE (reference sequence). The V segment lost 2 bases and the J segment 1 base; nucleotides outside the gene matches: 6. This CDR3 spans 15 amino acids.

This rearrangement joins TRBV7-9 to TRBJ1-1, with 7 bases identical to TRBD1. The length of the CDR3 is 14 residues. Trimming took 5 bases from V and 1 from J; bases not matched to a gene: 4. Germline V lookup: CDR1 SEHNR, CDR2 FQNEAQ (reference sequence). CDR3 protein: CASSHSGGNTEAFF. Written as DNA, the CDR3 is TGTGCCAGCAGCCACTCAGGGGGGAACACTGAAGCTTTCTTT.

This clone was picked up one time. The chain uses TRBV5-1 and TRBJ2-7; 7 bases are a match to TRBD1. V gave up 0 bases and J gave up 7 bases; unmatched junction bases: 16. The germline V gene encodes CDR1 SGHRS and CDR2 YFSETQ. The length of the CDR3 is 17 residues. The CDR3 nucleotides are TGCGCCAGCAGCTTGGATCCTCCGGGACAGACCCCTAAAGAGCAGTACTTC. Its protein product is CASSLDPPGQTPKEQYF. Supplemented by reference TRBV5-1 and TRBJ2-7, the full variable domain reads KAGVTQTPRYLIKTRGQQVTLSCSPISGHRSVSWYQQTPGQGLQFLFEYFSETQRNKGNFPGRFSGRQFSNSRSEMNVSTLELGDSALYLCASSLDPPGQTPKEQYFGPGTRLTVT.

The chain joins TRBV5-6 to TRBJ2-1; no clear D gene. The V end was cut by 0 bases, the J end by 6 bases, with 4 bases between. Germline lookup yields CDR1 SGHDT and CDR2 YYEEEE. The CDR3 is 12 residues long. CDR3 in DNA: TGTGCCAGCAGCTTGGCTAGCAATGAGCAGTTCTTC. It encodes CASSLASNEQFF.

The CDR3: CASSISGRNQPQHF. The CDR3 DNA follows: TGTGCCAGCAGCATCTCCGGGAGGAATCAGCCCCAGCATTTT. V and J are TRBV7-9 and TRBJ1-5; D remains unclear. V lost 5 bases, J lost 4 bases, and 12 bases lay in between. CDR1 and CDR2 from the germline V gene are SEHNR and FQNEAQ (reference sequence). The CDR3 extends over 14 amino acids.

V is TRBV2 and J is TRBJ2-3; D unclear. Trimming left V 0 bases short and J 11 bases short, with 6 bases between. Germline CDR1 reads SNHLY; CDR2 reads FYNNEI. CDR3 size: 11 residues. DNA for the CDR3: TGTGCCAGCAGTGAAGCTAGTGGGCAGTATTTT. Protein sequence: CASSEASGQYF. Variable domain in full (rest from reference TRBV2 and TRBJ2-3): EPEVTQTPSHQVTQMGQEVILRCVPISNHLYFYWYRQILGQKVEFLVSFYNNEISEKSEIFDDQFSVERPDGSNFTLKIRSTKLEDSAMYFCASSEASGQYFGPGTRLTVL.

The rearrangement uses TRBV30 and TRBJ1-2; D is uncertain. CDR1 is GTSNPN, CDR2 SVGIG, per germline (reference sequence). Deletions cut 7 bases from V and 8 bases from J, with 17 bases between. This CDR3 has 12 residues. The CDR3 region is CAYSMGGYGYTF. In DNA, the CDR3 is TGTGCCTACTCAATGGGAGGGTACGGCTACACCTTC.

The chain combines TRBV28 with TRBJ2-7, with D maybe TRBD1 (5 bases). The CDR3 covers 18 residues. Germline lookup yields CDR1 MDHEN and CDR2 SYDVKM. V dropped 4 bases and J dropped 1 base, with 23 bases sitting between them. The CDR3 DNA is TGTGCCAGCAGTTCACCATCGAACCCTCAAACAGGTTCCTACGAGCAGTACTTC. The encoded protein is CASSSPSNPQTGSYEQYF.

The chain employs TRBV15 and TRBJ2-7; D unclear. The germline gives CDR1 LNHNV, CDR2 YYDKDF (reference sequence). This CDR3 contains 15 residues. V shed 0 bases and J shed 5 bases, with 14 bases lying between them. CDR3 in DNA: TGTGCCACCAGCAGAGATTTCGCCAGTGGGCACGAGCAGTACTTC. Translated: CATSRDFASGHEQYF.

This chain uses TRBV27 with TRBJ2-7; the D gene is possibly TRBD1 (6 bases). Trimming took off 9 bases at V and 4 bases at J, with 13 bases between the two ends. In germline, CDR1 is MNHEY, CDR2 SMNVEV (reference sequence). The CDR3 has 12 amino acids. In nucleotides, the CDR3 is TGTGCCAGTACGGACAGTAAATACGAGCAGTACTTC. Its protein product is CASTDSKYEQYF.

The rearrangement joins TRBV11-2 to TRBJ1-4; a possible D gene is TRBD1 (5 bases). The CDR3 extends over 15 amino acids. The germline V and J ends were trimmed by 5 bases and 0 bases, with 10 bases remaining between them. Looked up from germline, CDR1 is SGHAT and CDR2 is FQNNGV. In DNA form, the CDR3 reads TGTGCCAGCAGCCCCCCGGGGGCAACTAATGAAAAACTGTTTTTT. Translating gives CASSPPGATNEKLFF.

The chain combines TRBV6-5 with TRBJ2-7; D is perhaps TRBD2 (5 bases). There are 14 residues in the CDR3. The germline gives CDR1 MNHEY, CDR2 SVGAGI. The ends were cut back, 4 bases at V and 3 bases at J, with 13 bases in the middle. The CDR3 is CASSSAGLVYEQYF. In DNA, the CDR3 is TGTGCCAGCAGTTCGGCCGGACTTGTCTACGAGCAGTACTTC.

This clone occurred once. V is TRBV28 and J is TRBJ1-1; no firm D call. The CDR3 has 11 residues. V was clipped by 7 bases and J by 9 bases, with 12 bases between them. Per germline, CDR1 MDHEN and CDR2 SYDVKM. CDR3 sequence reads: CASMNSYKAFF. The CDR3 DNA is TGTGCCAGCATGAACAGTTATAAAGCTTTCTTT.

The chain links TRBV6-5 to TRBJ1-2; 7 bases agree with TRBD1. Unmatched junction bases numbered 16, after V lost 7 bases and J lost 8 bases. CDR3 length equals 15 residues. Germline CDR1 is MNHEY and CDR2 is SVGAGI. CDR3 region: CASTLNRGFTRGYTF. The CDR3 nucleotides read TGTGCCAGCACTCTTAACAGGGGATTTACGCGGGGCTACACCTTC.

The gene calls are TRBV9 and TRBJ2-2; maybe TRBD1 (6 bases). Trimming removed 4 bases from V and 3 bases from J, with 13 bases in between. This CDR3 comprises 15 residues. Germline V CDR1 and CDR2: SGDLS, YYNGEE. CDR3 loop: CASSIEGQDTGELFF. CDR3 bases: TGTGCCAGCAGCATAGAGGGACAAGACACCGGGGAGCTGTTTTTT.

This clone was counted a single time. The chain couples TRBV7-6 to TRBJ1-6; tentatively, D is TRBD1 (6 bases). The CDR3 is made up of 16 amino acids. V was cut by 5 bases and J by 6 bases, with 17 bases left in between. The germline V gene has CDR1 SGHVS and CDR2 FNYEAQ. CDR3 sequence (DNA): TGTGCCAGCAGCCGCGGTCAACAGGGCAGTAATTCACCCCTCCACTTT. It translates to CASSRGQQGSNSPLHF.

The sample holds one count of this clone. The chain is built from TRBV7-2 and TRBJ1-2; no clear D. Germline V lookup: CDR1 SGHTA, CDR2 FQGNSA. This CDR3 comprises 16 residues. V was cut by 3 bases and J by 4 bases, with 18 bases left in between. DNA for the CDR3: TGTGCCAGCAGCTTCCGAGGCGGCCGTGGAGGCTATGGCTACACCTTC. Residues: CASSFRGGRGGYGYTF.

V gene TRBV7-9 combines with J gene TRBJ2-1; D gene ambiguous. V was shortened by 4 bases and J by 4 bases, with 8 bases between the two germline ends. Germline-derived CDR1 and CDR2 are SEHNR and FQNEAQ (reference sequence). The CDR3 is made up of 13 amino acids. CDR3 nucleotides: TGTGCCAGCAGCTCCAAAACATACAATGAGCAGTTCTTC. This gives the protein CASSSKTYNEQFF.

This clone appeared once. The rearrangement joins TRBV4-3 to TRBJ1-1, with D perhaps TRBD1 (5 bases). In germline, CDR1 is LGHNA, CDR2 YSLEER. This CDR3 contains 15 residues. V dropped 3 bases and J dropped 3 bases, with 14 bases sitting between them. The DNA for the CDR3 is TGCGCCAGCAGCCACCAGTCGGGGGGTGACACTGAAGCTTTCTTT. Translated, it gives CASSHQSGGDTEAFF.